This TCR beta chain derives from a study of siplizumab effects on memory and regulatory T cells. The CDR3 runs 15 residues. Germline V gene lookup returns CDR1 MNHNS and CDR2 SASEGT. V dropped 1 base and J dropped 0 bases, with 7 bases sitting between them. Sequencing was performed with immunoSEQ multiplex PCR; in TCRdb, only in-frame clones are kept and a portion is missing. This table holds about 120,000 clones, 93% found once. The chain employs TRBV6-1 and TRBJ1-5, with D hard to call. This TCR derives from a human donor in good health. The sequenced material came from non-Treg CD4+ T cells sorted from blood. The CDR3 spells CASSEGFYSNQPQHF. CDR3 in DNA: TGTGCCAGCAGTGAAGGATTCTATAGCAATCAGCCCCAGCATTTT.